This is a list of T cell receptor beta chains from one sample in a study of monozygotic twins with inflammatory bowel disease. TCRdb derives one entry per CDR3 protein from the 5' RACE reads, leaving out DNA. This listing includes around 380,000 distinct CDR3 sequences. The sequencing input was blood. These receptors all stem from a human donor with ulcerative colitis or Crohn's disease, or a healthy co-twin of an affected twin (not recorded which). CDR3s include the opening cysteine and the closing phenylalanine or tryptophan. The order of the fields is J gene, V gene, CDR3 protein.

TRBJ2-5 TRBV3-1 CASRRTGVDETQYF
TRBJ1-1 TRBV5-6 CASSLAYEGLTAEAFF
TRBJ2-3 TRBV20-1 CSASWLAGGFRSTDTQYF
TRBJ2-3 TRBV7-9 CASSSQWSRTDTQYF
TRBJ2-7 TRBV7-6 CASTDGYGQYF
TRBJ2-1 TRBV7-6 CASSLRAGNEQFF
TRBJ2-5 TRBV7-2 CASSLSMRSGWETQYF
TRBJ2-2 TRBV28 CASSLIKSLPGELFF
TRBJ1-6 TRBV11-3 CASSSGQRRSYNSPLHF
TRBJ2-2 TRBV7-2 CASSLPRTGNIGELFF
TRBJ2-1 TRBV2 CASRTSGNYEQFF
TRBJ1-2 TRBV2 CASSEATFSRDGYTF
TRBJ1-2 TRBV20-1 CSAPSGQGNNYGYTF
TRBJ2-7 TRBV5-1 CASSSAPSGDPGEQYF
TRBJ2-1 TRBV20-1 CSAHPLGGSYNEQFF
TRBJ2-2 TRBV18 CASSQPGRGTGELFF
TRBJ2-3 TRBV21-1 CASSKRSPDTQYF
TRBJ1-5 TRBV10-3 CAISEVGFTQPQHF
TRBJ1-6 TRBV7-9 CASSLAGAGLHF
TRBJ1-5 TRBV20-1 CSAREPGAQPQHF
TRBJ2-1 TRBV19 CASSTPNSGSVDEQFF
TRBJ2-1 TRBV5-6 CASSSTLDYINEQFF
TRBJ2-1 TRBV5-1 CASSSPRDRGASDEQFF
TRBJ2-1 TRBV7-3 CASSLTSVGNEQFF